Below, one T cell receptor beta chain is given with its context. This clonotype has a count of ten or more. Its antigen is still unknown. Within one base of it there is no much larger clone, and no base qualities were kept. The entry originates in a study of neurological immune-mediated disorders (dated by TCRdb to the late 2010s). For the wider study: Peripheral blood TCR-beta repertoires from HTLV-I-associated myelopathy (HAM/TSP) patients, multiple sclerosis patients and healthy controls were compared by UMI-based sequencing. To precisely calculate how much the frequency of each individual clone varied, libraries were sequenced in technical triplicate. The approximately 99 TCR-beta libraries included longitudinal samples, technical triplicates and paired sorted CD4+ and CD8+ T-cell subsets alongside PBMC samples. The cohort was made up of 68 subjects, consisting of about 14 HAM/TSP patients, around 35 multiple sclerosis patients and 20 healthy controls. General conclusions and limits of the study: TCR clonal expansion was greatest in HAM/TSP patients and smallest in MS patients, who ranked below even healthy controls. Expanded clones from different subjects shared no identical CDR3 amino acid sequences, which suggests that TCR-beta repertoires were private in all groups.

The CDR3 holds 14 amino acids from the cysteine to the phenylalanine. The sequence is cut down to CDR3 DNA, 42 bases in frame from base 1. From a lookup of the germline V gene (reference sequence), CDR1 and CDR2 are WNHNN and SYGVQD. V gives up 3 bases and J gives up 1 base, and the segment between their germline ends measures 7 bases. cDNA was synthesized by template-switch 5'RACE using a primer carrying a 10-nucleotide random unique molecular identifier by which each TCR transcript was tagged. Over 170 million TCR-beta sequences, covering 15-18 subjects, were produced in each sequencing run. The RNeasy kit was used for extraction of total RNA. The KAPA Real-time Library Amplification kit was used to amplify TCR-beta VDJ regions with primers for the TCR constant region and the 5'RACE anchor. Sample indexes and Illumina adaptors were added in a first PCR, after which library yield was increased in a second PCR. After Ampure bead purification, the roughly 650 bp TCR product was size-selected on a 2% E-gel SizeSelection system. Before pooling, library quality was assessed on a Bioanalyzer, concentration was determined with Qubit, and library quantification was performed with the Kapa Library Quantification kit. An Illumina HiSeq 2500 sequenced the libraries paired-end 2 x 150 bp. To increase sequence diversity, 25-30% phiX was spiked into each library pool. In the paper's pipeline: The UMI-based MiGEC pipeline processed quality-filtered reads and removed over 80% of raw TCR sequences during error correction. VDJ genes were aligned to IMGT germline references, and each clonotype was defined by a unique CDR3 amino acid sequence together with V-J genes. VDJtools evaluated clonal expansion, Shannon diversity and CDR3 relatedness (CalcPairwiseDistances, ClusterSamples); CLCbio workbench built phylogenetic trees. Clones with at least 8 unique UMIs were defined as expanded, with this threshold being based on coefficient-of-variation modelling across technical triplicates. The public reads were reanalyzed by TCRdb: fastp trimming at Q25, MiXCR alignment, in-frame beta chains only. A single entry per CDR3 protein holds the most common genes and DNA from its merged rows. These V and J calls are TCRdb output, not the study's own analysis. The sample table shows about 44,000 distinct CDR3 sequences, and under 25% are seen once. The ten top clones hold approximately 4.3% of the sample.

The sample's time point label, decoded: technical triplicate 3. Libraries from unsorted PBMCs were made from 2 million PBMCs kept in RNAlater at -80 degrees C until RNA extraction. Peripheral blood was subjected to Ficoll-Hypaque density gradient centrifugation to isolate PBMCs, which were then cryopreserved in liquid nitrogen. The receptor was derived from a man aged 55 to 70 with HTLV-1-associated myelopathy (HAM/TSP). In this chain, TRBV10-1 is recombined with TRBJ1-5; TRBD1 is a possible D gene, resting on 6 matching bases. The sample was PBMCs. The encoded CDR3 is CASSERGSNQPQHF. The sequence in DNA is TGCGCCAGCAGTGAAAGGGGGAGCAATCAGCCCCAGCATTTT.